These T cell receptor beta chains were read from a single sample in a study of shared clonotypes between healthy human individuals. TCRdb keeps only in-frame clones here, not all; method: immunoSEQ multiplex PCR. The sample lists around 1,900,000 clones, 85% to 95% occurring once. The sample comprised naive CD8+ T cells from PBMCs. The receptors shown here come from a man younger than 30 in good health. Some clones in this sample may be carry-over from other donors' samples. The CDR3 runs from the conserved cysteine through the conserved F or W. Each record gives: clone size, CDR3 length, V gene, D gene, J gene, CDR3 protein, CDR3 DNA. A D gene is named only where the DNA matches it firmly. Not every row has a clone size; where given, it reads once, few, many or a size class.

.	14	TRBV7-6	.	TRBJ2-7	CASSLGGPSYEQYF	TGTGCCAGCAGCTTAGGGGGGCCTTCCTACGAGCAGTACTTC
.	18	TRBV7-2	.	TRBJ1-4	CASSFFFQPGLRMIKLFF	TGTGCCAGCAGCTTTTTTTTCCAGCCGGGACTGAGAATGATTAAACTGTTTTTT
.	17	TRBV27	TRBD2	TRBJ2-1	CASSLQTSGYYYNEQFF	TGTGCCAGCAGTCTACAGACTAGCGGTTACTACTACAATGAGCAGTTCTTC
.	13	TRBV11-2	TRBD1	TRBJ1-1	CASSFQGANEAFF	TGTGCCAGCAGCTTTCAGGGGGCAAATGAAGCTTTCTTT
.	18	TRBV4-2	.	TRBJ1-2	CASSQERVGGVPDYGYTF	TGTGCCAGCAGCCAAGAAAGGGTCGGTGGGGTCCCGGACTATGGCTACACCTTC
.	15	TRBV9	TRBD1	TRBJ2-3	CASSLDRTPGDTQYF	TGTGCCAGCAGCTTGGACAGGACGCCAGGAGATACGCAGTATTTT
.	12	TRBV28	.	TRBJ2-5	CASSLPEETQYF	TGTGCCAGCAGTTTACCGGAAGAGACCCAGTACTTC
.	16	TRBV11-2	TRBD2	TRBJ2-5	CASSSRAAGGRETQYF	TGTGCCAGCAGCTCCCGGGCGGCGGGAGGACGGGAGACCCAGTACTTC
.	14	TRBV6-5	.	TRBJ2-7	CASSARTVAYEQYF	TGTGCCAGCAGCGCCCGGACGGTGGCCTACGAGCAGTACTTC
few	16	TRBV7-9	TRBD1	TRBJ1-1	CASSLATGGANTEAFF	TGTGCCAGCAGCTTGGCAACAGGGGGAGCCAACACTGAAGCTTTCTTT
.	14	TRBV28	TRBD1	TRBJ2-5	CASSFQGAGETQYF	TGTGCCAGCAGTTTCCAGGGGGCAGGGGAGACCCAGTACTTC
.	13	TRBV5-1	.	TRBJ2-2	CASSPVGTGELFF	TGCGCCAGCAGCCCCGTTGGAACCGGGGAGCTGTTTTTT
.	12	TRBV13	TRBD1	TRBJ2-1	CASSLDRGRQFF	TGTGCCAGCAGCTTGGACAGGGGGCGGCAGTTCTTC
once	14	TRBV28	TRBD1	TRBJ1-1	CASSPTTGASEAFF	TGTGCCAGCAGCCCCACGACAGGGGCCTCTGAAGCTTTCTTT
once	15	TRBV19	TRBD1	TRBJ2-7	CASSNRQGAEYEQYF	TGTGCCAGTAGTAACCGACAGGGGGCGGAGTACGAGCAGTACTTC
.	13	TRBV10-2	.	TRBJ2-1	CASRPGKQNEQFF	TGCGCCAGCAGGCCGGGCAAGCAAAATGAGCAGTTCTTC
.	18	TRBV7-8	TRBD1	TRBJ2-6	CASSPRSYTGGSANVLTF	TGTGCCAGCAGCCCACGATCATATACAGGGGGGTCGGCCAACGTCCTGACTTTC
few	13	TRBV6-5	.	TRBJ1-5	CASSTSGYQPQHF	TGTGCCAGCAGTACCTCAGGGTATCAGCCCCAGCATTTT
.	13	TRBV27	.	TRBJ2-1	CASSLEGYNEQFF	TGTGCCAGCAGTTTGGAAGGGTACAATGAGCAGTTCTTC
once	12	TRBV15	.	TRBJ2-5	CATSSITETQYF	TGTGCCACCAGCTCGATTACGGAGACCCAGTACTTC
.	15	TRBV27	TRBD1	TRBJ2-7	CASSSWDRESHEQYF	TGTGCCAGCAGTTCCTGGGACAGGGAAAGCCACGAGCAGTACTTC
.	15	TRBV5-6	.	TRBJ2-1	CASSGGTSSYNEQFF	TGTGCCAGCAGCGGGGGGACTTCCTCCTACAATGAGCAGTTCTTC
.	14	TRBV19	.	TRBJ2-5	CASTGGLYQETQYF	TGTGCCAGTACCGGGGGTCTTTACCAAGAGACCCAGTACTTC
.	14	TRBV28	.	TRBJ2-1	CASRGGNAYNEQFF	TGTGCCAGCAGAGGGGGGAACGCGTACAATGAGCAGTTCTTC
.	15	TRBV4-1	.	TRBJ1-5	CASSQVTGWNQPQHF	TGCGCCAGCAGCCAAGTGACAGGCTGGAATCAGCCCCAGCATTTT
.	10	TRBV20-1	.	TRBJ2-3	CSAPGDTQYF	TGCAGTGCCCCGGGGGATACGCAGTATTTT
.	15	TRBV27	TRBD2	TRBJ2-1	CASSLGGSFYNEQFF	TGTGCCAGCAGTTTAGGCGGGAGTTTCTACAATGAGCAGTTCTTC
.	16	TRBV2	TRBD2	TRBJ2-2	CASSETGLAGTGELFF	TGTGCCAGCAGTGAAACGGGACTAGCGGGTACCGGGGAGCTGTTTTTT
.	14	TRBV14	.	TRBJ1-2	CASSPLGTSYGYTF	TGTGCCAGCAGCCCCTTAGGGACAAGCTATGGCTACACCTTC
.	14	TRBV11-2	.	TRBJ1-2	CASKGPGGYYGYTF	TGTGCCAGCAAGGGGCCAGGCGGATACTATGGCTACACCTTC
.	13	TRBV29-1	TRBD1	TRBJ1-4	CSATGTGYEKLFF	TGCAGCGCTACCGGGACAGGGTATGAAAAACTGTTTTTT
.	14	TRBV29-1	.	TRBJ2-3	CSVEEGLRVDTQYF	TGCAGCGTTGAAGAGGGCCTCAGGGTAGATACGCAGTATTTT
.	9	TRBV29-1	.	TRBJ1-1	CSVDNEAFF	TGCAGCGTTGACAATGAAGCTTTCTTT
.	12	TRBV19	.	TRBJ1-5	CASRDSNQPQHF	TGTGCCAGTAGGGACAGCAATCAGCCCCAGCATTTT
.	15	TRBV7-6	.	TRBJ1-1	CASSPRGGANTEAFF	TGTGCCAGCAGCCCGCGTGGCGGGGCGAACACTGAAGCTTTCTTT
.	15	TRBV4-1	.	TRBJ1-4	CASSLRGAGAEKLFF	TGCGCCAGCAGCCTCCGGGGGGCGGGGGCCGAAAAACTGTTTTTT
few	13	TRBV7-9	.	TRBJ1-4	CASSPYMEEKLFF	TGTGCCAGCAGCCCTTACATGGAGGAAAAACTGTTTTTT
.	15	TRBV7-2	TRBD2	TRBJ2-1	CASSLPASGSNEQFF	TGTGCCAGCAGCCTCCCAGCTAGCGGATCGAATGAGCAGTTCTTC
.	13	TRBV28	TRBD1	TRBJ2-7	CATRRDSTYEQYF	TGTGCCACCCGCCGGGACAGCACCTACGAGCAGTACTTC
.	11	TRBV28	.	TRBJ2-1	CATRQNNEQFF	TGTGCCACCCGACAGAACAATGAGCAGTTCTTC
.	17	TRBV10-2	.	TRBJ2-7	CASSDGVQGNYLGEQYF	TGCGCCAGCAGTGACGGGGTACAGGGAAATTACTTGGGAGAGCAGTACTTC
.	15	TRBV6-4	TRBD2	TRBJ2-1	CASSPLAGGYNEQFF	TGTGCCAGCAGTCCTCTAGCGGGGGGCTACAATGAGCAGTTCTTC
.	13	TRBV4-3	.	TRBJ2-1	CASSQAGGYEQFF	TGCGCCAGCAGCCAGGCTGGGGGTTATGAGCAGTTCTTC
.	14	TRBV13	.	TRBJ2-1	CASSQEQGLNEQFF	TGTGCCAGCAGCCAGGAGCAGGGGTTGAATGAGCAGTTCTTC
.	14	TRBV27	.	TRBJ2-1	CASSLSYTNNEQFF	TGTGCCAGCAGTTTATCATACACCAACAATGAGCAGTTCTTC
.	16	TRBV7-2	TRBD2	TRBJ2-2	CASSSLAGLNTGELFF	TGTGCCAGCAGCTCACTAGCGGGACTGAACACCGGGGAGCTGTTTTTT
.	13	TRBV11-2	.	TRBJ2-3	CASSLDHPDTQYF	TGTGCCAGCAGCTTAGATCACCCAGATACGCAGTATTTT
.	16	TRBV28	TRBD2	TRBJ2-1	CASSPRTRGSYNEQFF	TGTGCCAGCAGTCCCCGGACTAGAGGGTCCTACAATGAGCAGTTCTTC
.	15	TRBV19	.	TRBJ2-5	CASSIGWGTQETQYF	TGTGCCAGTAGTATAGGGTGGGGTACCCAAGAGACCCAGTACTTC
.	15	TRBV28	TRBD2	TRBJ2-7	CASSPGTSGLYEQYF	TGTGCCAGCAGTCCAGGGACTAGCGGACTTTACGAGCAGTACTTC
.	14	TRBV6-5	TRBD1	TRBJ1-2	CASSSGTGWDGYTF	TGTGCCAGCAGTTCCGGGACAGGGTGGGATGGCTACACCTTC
.	18	TRBV5-6	TRBD2	TRBJ2-7	CASSQLGPTSGTGSEQYF	TGTGCCAGCAGCCAATTAGGACCGACTAGCGGGACTGGAAGCGAGCAGTACTTC
few	17	TRBV6-1	.	TRBJ2-4	CASSEVVRDLTKNIQYF	TGTGCCAGCAGTGAAGTTGTCAGGGATTTGACCAAAAACATTCAGTACTTC
.	15	TRBV4-1	TRBD1	TRBJ2-7	CASSQETGGLYEQYF	TGCGCCAGCAGCCAAGAAACAGGGGGCCTGTACGAGCAGTACTTC
.	14	TRBV5-5	TRBD1	TRBJ1-5	CASSSDRVDQPQHF	TGTGCCAGCAGCTCCGACAGGGTGGATCAGCCCCAGCATTTT
.	15	TRBV7-9	.	TRBJ2-2	CASSPPTEDTGELFF	TGTGCCAGCAGCCCTCCAACGGAGGACACCGGGGAGCTGTTTTTT